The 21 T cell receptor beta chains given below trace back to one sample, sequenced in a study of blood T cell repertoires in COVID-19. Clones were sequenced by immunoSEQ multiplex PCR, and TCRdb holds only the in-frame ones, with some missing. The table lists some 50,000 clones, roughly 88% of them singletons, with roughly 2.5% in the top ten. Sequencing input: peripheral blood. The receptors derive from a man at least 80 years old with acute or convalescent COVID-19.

The CDR3 coding sequence is TGTGCCAGCAGCTTATTTCTGCGGGGCGCCAGGAATGAGCAGTTCTTC. Its translation is CASSLFLRGARNEQFF. The rearrangement links TRBV7-2 to TRBJ2-1; TRBD2 is a possible D gene (6 bases). This CDR3 spans 16 amino acids. V lost 2 bases and J 7 bases, leaving 18 bases between the germline ends. From germline, CDR1 is SGHTA and CDR2 FQGNSA.

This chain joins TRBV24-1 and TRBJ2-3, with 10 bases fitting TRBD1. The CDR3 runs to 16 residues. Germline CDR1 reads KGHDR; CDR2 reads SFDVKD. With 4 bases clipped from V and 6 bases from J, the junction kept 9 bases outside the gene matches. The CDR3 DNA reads TGTGCCACCAGTGAGGCCGGGACAGGGGTGGGGGATACGCAGTATTTT. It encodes CATSEAGTGVGDTQYF.

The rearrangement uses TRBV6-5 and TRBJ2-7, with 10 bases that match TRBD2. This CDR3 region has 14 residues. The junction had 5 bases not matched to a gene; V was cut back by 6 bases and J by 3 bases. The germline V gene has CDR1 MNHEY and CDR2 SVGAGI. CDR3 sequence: CASRLAGTFYEQYF. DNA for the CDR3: TGTGCCAGCAGACTAGCGGGGACTTTCTACGAGCAGTACTTC.

Here the CDR3 reads CASSFTSGGYTGELFF. The CDR3 coding sequence is TGTGCCAGCAGCTTCACTAGCGGGGGGTACACCGGGGAGCTGTTTTTT. V and J are TRBV4-2 and TRBJ2-2; 12 nucleotides line up with TRBD2. J lost 3 bases, V lost 5 bases, and 4 bases had no gene match. Germline CDR1 reads LGHNA; CDR2 reads YNFKEQ. This CDR3 has 16 residues.

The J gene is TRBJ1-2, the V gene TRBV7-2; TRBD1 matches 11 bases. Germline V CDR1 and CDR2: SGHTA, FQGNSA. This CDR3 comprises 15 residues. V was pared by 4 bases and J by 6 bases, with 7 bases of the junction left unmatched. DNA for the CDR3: TGTGCCAGCAGCTCCGGACAGGGGGCGTTCCATGGCTACACCTTC. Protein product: CASSSGQGAFHGYTF.

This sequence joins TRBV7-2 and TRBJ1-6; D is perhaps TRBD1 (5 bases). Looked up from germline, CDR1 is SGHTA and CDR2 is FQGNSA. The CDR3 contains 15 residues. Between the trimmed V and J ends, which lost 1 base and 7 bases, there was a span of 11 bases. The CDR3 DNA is TGTGCCAGCAGCTTAGGGGGGGTGAGGAATTCACCCCTCCACTTT. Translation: CASSLGGVRNSPLHF. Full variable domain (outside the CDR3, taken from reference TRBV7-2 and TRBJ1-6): GAGVSQSPSNKVTEKGKDVELRCDPISGHTALYWYRQSLGQGLEFLIYFQGNSAPDKSGLPSDRFSAERTGGSVSTLTIQRTQQEDSAVYLCASSLGGVRNSPLHFGNGTRLTVT.

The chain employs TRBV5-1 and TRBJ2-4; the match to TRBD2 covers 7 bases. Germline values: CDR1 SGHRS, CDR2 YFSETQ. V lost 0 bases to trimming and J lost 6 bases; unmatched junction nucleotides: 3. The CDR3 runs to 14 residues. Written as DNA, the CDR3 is TGCGCCAGCAGCTTGGTGGGGGAGGGAAACATTCAGTACTTC. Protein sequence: CASSLVGEGNIQYF.

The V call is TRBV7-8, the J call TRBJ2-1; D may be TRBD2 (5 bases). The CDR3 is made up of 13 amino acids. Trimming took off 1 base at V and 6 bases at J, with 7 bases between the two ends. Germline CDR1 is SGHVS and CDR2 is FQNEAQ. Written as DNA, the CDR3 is TGTGCCAGCAGCTTAGTTCGGGGCAATGAGCAGTTCTTC. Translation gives CASSLVRGNEQFF.

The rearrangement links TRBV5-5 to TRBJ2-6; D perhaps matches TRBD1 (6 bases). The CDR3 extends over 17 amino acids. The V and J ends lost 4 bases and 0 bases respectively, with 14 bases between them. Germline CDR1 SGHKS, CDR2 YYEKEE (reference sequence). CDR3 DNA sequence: TGTGCCAGCAGCCCCGAGGGGGTTTTCTCTGGGGCCAACGTCCTGACTTTC. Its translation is CASSPEGVFSGANVLTF.

This chain's CDR3 is CASSLVPGANTGELFF. CDR3 DNA: TGTGCCAGCAGCTTAGTACCCGGGGCGAACACCGGGGAGCTGTTTTTT. The rearrangement uses TRBV7-2 and TRBJ2-2, with a tentative D call TRBD2 (5 bases). Per the germline V gene, CDR1 is SGHTA and CDR2 is FQGNSA. There are 16 residues in the CDR3. V was trimmed by 1 base and J by 0 bases, leaving 9 bases between them.

The CDR3 spells CASSPRGGSSYEQYF. In DNA, the CDR3 is TGTGCCAGCAGCCCCCGGGGCGGGAGCTCCTACGAGCAGTACTTC. V gene TRBV7-2 combines with J gene TRBJ2-7; 7 nucleotides match TRBD2. V shed 5 bases and J 0 bases; nucleotides not matched to a gene: 7. The CDR3 runs to 15 residues. CDR1 is SGHTA and CDR2 is FQGNSA in the germline V gene.

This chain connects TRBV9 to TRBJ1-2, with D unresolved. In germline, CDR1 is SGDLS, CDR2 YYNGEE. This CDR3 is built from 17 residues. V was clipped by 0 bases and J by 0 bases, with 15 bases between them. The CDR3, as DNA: TGTGCCAGCAGCGTAGAGAGGGAGAAGGGTGCTAACTATGGCTACACCTTC. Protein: CASSVEREKGANYGYTF.

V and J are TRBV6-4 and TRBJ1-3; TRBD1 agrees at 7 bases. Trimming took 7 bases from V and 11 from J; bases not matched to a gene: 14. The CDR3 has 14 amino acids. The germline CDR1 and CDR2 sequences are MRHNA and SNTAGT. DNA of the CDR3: TGTGCCAGCACCACCCGGGGGAGCAGGGGGGCCATATATTTT. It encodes CASTTRGSRGAIYF.

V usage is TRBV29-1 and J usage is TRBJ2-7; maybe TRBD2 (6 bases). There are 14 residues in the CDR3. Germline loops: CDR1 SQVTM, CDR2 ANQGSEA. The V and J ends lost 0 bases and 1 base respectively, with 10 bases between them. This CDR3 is CSVEDIGGSYEQYF. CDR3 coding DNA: TGCAGCGTTGAAGATATAGGAGGGTCCTACGAGCAGTACTTC.

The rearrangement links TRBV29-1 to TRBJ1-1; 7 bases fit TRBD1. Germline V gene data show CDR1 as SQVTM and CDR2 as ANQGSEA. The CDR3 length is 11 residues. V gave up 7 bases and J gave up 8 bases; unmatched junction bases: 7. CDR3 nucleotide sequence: TGCAGCGCTGCACAGGGGCCCGAAGCTTTCTTT. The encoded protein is CSAAQGPEAFF.

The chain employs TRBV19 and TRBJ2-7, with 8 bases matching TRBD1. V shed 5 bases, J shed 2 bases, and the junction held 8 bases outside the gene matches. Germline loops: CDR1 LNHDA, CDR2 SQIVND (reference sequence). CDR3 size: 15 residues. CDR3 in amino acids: CASSRRGQDPYEQYF. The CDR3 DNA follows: TGTGCCAGTAGTCGGAGGGGACAGGACCCCTACGAGCAGTACTTC. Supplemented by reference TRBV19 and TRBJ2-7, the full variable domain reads DGGITQSPKYLFRKEGQNVTLSCEQNLNHDAMYWYRQDPGQGLRLIYYSQIVNDFQKGDIAEGYSVSREKKESFPLTVTSAQKNPTAFYLCASSRRGQDPYEQYFGPGTRLTVT.

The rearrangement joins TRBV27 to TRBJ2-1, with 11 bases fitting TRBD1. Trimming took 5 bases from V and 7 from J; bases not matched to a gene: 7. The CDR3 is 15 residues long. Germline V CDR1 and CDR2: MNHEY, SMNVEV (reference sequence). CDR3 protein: CASSPDRGRVNEQFF. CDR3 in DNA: TGTGCCAGCAGTCCGGACAGGGGGCGCGTAAATGAGCAGTTCTTC.

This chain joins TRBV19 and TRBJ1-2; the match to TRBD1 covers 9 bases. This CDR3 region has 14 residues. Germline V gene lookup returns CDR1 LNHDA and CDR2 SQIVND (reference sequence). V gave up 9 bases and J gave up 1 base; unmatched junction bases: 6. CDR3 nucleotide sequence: TGTGCCAGCGAGACAGGGGGTTTTAACTATGGCTACACCTTC. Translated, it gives CASETGGFNYGYTF.

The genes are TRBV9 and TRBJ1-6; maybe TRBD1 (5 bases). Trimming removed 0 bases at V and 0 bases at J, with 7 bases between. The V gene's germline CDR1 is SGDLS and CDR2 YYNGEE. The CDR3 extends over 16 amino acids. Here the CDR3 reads CASSVGQSSYNSPLHF. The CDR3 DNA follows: TGTGCCAGCAGCGTAGGACAGAGCTCCTATAATTCACCCCTCCACTTT.

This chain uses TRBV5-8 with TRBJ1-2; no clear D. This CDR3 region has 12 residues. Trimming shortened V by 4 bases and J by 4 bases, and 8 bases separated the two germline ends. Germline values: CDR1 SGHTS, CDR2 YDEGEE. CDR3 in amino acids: CASSLLGYGYTF. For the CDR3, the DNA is TGTGCCAGCAGCCTTCTCGGCTATGGCTACACCTTC.

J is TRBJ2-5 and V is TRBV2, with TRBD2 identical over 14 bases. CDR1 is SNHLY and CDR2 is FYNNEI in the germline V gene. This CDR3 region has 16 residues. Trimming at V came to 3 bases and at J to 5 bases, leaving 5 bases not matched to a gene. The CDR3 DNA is TGTGCCAGCAGTGAGAGACTAGCGGGGGGGATTGAGACCCAGTACTTC. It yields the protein CASSERLAGGIETQYF.